Below, 12 T cell receptor beta chains from the same sample are listed, as sequenced in a study of T cells expressing NK-cell markers. TCRdb re-analyzed the 5' RACE reads; it lists each CDR3 protein once, without DNA. In total, the table holds about 260,000 distinct CDR3 sequences. The sequencing input was blood T cells: a sorted CD56 or NKG2C T cell subset, CD4+ or CD8+ T cells, or bulk PBMC T cells (not recorded which). Every receptor here comes from a man between 18 and 35 years old in good health.

The chain combines TRBV12-3 or TRBV12-4 with TRBJ2-3. The CDR3 covers 15 residues. The CDR3 here is CASSLDLVFTDTQYF.

This chain links TRBV20-1 with TRBJ2-2. This CDR3 has 16 residues. Germline values: CDR1 DFQATT, CDR2 SNEGSKA (reference sequence). Here the CDR3 reads CSARTNRVANTGELFF.

The chain couples TRBV5-1 to TRBJ2-7; the TCRdb D gene call, TRBD1, has no DNA to confirm it. The germline V gene has CDR1 SGHRS and CDR2 YFSETQ. The CDR3 extends over 12 amino acids. This CDR3 reads CASSTNQGEQYF. The full variable domain, rest sourced from reference TRBV5-1 and TRBJ2-7, is KAGVTQTPRYLIKTRGQQVTLSCSPISGHRSVSWYQQTPGQGLQFLFEYFSETQRNKGNFPGRFSGRQFSNSRSEMNVSTLELGDSALYLCASSTNQGEQYFGPGTRLTVT.

CDR3 amino acids: CASSGRAGYEQFF. V gene TRBV12-3 or TRBV12-4 combines with J gene TRBJ2-1; TCRdb gives TRBD2 as the D gene, but with no DNA this cannot be confirmed. The CDR3 consists of 13 residues.

The gene calls are TRBV7-9 and TRBJ2-1; the TCRdb D gene call, TRBD2, has no DNA to confirm it. The CDR3 is 16 residues long. From germline, CDR1 is SEHNR and CDR2 FQNEAQ (reference sequence). CDR3 in amino acids: CASSFRALAGVNEQFF.

This sequence joins TRBV23-1 and TRBJ2-2; lacking DNA, the TRBD1 call made by TCRdb goes unchecked. TRBV23-1 has ORF status, its function being uncertain. The CDR3 covers 15 residues. The CDR3 sequence is CASSPYRTNTGELFF.

The chain recombines TRBV20-1 with TRBJ2-7; TCRdb lists TRBD2, though no DNA is available to test this call. CDR1 is DFQATT and CDR2 is SNEGSKA in the germline V gene (reference sequence). CDR3 length equals 14 residues. CDR3 protein: CSARGGDYSYEQYF.

The rearrangement uses TRBV7-2 and TRBJ1-2. The germline CDR1 and CDR2 sequences are SGHTA and FQGNSA. This CDR3 has 11 amino acids. CDR3 residues: CASRITRGYTF.

This chain connects TRBV20-1 to TRBJ2-4; the TCRdb call, TRBD1, lacks DNA for checking. The germline CDR1 and CDR2 sequences are DFQATT and SNEGSKA (reference sequence). The CDR3 has 13 amino acids. CDR3 loop: CSVPGRGGNIQYF.

V is TRBV18 and J is TRBJ2-1; TCRdb indicates TRBD2, and absent DNA this call remains unverified. Germline CDR1 is KGHSH and CDR2 is LQKENI. The CDR3 has 20 amino acids. The CDR3 here is CASSRRGLASGRGSYNEQFF.

The CDR3 region is CASSLGMDISYNEQFF. The rearrangement uses TRBV5-5 and TRBJ2-1; TCRdb lists TRBD1, though no DNA is available to test this call. This CDR3 is 16 amino acids long. Germline loops: CDR1 SGHKS, CDR2 YYEKEE (reference sequence).

The chain is built from TRBV24-1 and TRBJ1-5. The germline V gene encodes CDR1 KGHDR and CDR2 SFDVKD. The CDR3 contains 15 residues. This chain's CDR3 is CATSGQADSNQPQHF.